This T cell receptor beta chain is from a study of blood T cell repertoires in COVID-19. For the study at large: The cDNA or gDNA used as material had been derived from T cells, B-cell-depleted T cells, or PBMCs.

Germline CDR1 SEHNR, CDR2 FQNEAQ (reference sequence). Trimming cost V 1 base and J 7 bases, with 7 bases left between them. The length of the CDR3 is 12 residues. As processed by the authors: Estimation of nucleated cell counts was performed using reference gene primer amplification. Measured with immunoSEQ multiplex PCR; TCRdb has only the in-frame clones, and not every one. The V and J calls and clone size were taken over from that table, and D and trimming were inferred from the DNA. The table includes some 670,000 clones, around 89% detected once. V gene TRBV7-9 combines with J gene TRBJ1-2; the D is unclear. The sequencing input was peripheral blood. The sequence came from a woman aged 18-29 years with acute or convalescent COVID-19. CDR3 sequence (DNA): TGTGCCAGCAGCTTAGAGGGAGTTGGCTACACCTTC. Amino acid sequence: CASSLEGVGYTF.